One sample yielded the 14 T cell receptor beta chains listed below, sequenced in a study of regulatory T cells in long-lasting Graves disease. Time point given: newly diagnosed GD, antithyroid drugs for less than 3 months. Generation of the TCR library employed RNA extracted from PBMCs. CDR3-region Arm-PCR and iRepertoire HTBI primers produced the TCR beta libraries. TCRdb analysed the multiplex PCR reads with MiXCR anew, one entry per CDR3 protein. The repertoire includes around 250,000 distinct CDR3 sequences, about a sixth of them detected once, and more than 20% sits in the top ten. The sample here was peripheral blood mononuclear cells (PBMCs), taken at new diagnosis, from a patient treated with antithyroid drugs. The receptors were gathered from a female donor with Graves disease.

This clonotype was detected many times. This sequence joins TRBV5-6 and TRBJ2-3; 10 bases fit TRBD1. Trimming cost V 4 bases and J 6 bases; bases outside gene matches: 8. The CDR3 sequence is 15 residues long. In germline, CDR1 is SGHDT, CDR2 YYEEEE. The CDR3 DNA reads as TGTGCCAGCAGCCTGTTGGGGACAGGGGTGGATACGCAGTATTTT. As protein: CASSLLGTGVDTQYF.

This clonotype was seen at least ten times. The CDR3 DNA reads as TGTGCCTGGCTCTCCGGGACAGGGCCCTACAATGAGCAGTTCTTC. This translates into CAWLSGTGPYNEQFF. The chain combines TRBV30 with TRBJ2-1, with TRBD1 matching over 9 bases. CDR1 is GTSNPN, CDR2 SVGIG, per germline (reference sequence). Losses at the gene ends were 5 bases for V and 2 bases for J; bases not matched to a gene: 7. The CDR3 covers 15 residues. Using reference TRBV30 and TRBJ2-1 for the parts outside the CDR3, the full variable domain is SQTIHQWPATLVQPVGSPLSLECTVEGTSNPNLYWYRQAAGRGLQLLFYSVGIGQISSEVPQNLSASRPQDRQFILSSKKLLLSDSGFYLCAWLSGTGPYNEQFFGPGTRLTVL.

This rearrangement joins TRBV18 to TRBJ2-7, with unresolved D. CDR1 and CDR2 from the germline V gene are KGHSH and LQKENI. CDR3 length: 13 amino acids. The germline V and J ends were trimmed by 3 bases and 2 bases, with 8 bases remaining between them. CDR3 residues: CASSPPSPYEQYF. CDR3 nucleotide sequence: TGTGCCAGCTCACCCCCATCGCCCTACGAGCAGTACTTC.

The CDR3 loop is CASGGGISNEKLFF. The CDR3 nucleotides read TGTGCCAGCGGGGGGGGGATCTCTAATGAAAAACTGTTTTTT. The V call is TRBV6-1, the J call TRBJ1-4; D perhaps matches TRBD1 (5 bases). V dropped 8 bases and J dropped 3 bases, with 13 bases sitting between them. Germline V gives CDR1 MNHNS, CDR2 SASEGT. CDR3 length: 14 amino acids.

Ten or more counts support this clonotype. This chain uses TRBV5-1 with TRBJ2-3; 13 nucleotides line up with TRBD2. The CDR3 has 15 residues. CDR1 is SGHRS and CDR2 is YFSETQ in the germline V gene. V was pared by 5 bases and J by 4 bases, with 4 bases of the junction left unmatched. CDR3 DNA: TGCGCCAGCAGAGAACTAGCGGGAGGGGCAGATACGCAGTATTTT. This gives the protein CASRELAGGADTQYF.

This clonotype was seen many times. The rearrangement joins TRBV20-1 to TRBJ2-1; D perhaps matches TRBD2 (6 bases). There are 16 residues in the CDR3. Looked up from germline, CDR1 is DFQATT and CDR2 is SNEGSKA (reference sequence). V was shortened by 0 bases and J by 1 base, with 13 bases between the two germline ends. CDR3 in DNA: TGCAGTGCTAGAGACAAGGGAGGTCCGTCCTACAATGAGCAGTTCTTC. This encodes CSARDKGGPSYNEQFF.

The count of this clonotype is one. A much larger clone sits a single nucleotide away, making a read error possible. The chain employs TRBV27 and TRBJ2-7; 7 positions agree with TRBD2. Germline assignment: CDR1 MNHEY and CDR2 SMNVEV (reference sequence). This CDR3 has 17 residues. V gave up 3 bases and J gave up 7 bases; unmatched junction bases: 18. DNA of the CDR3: TGTGCCAGCAGTTTGTTAGGAAGCGGGGTCTCCTACAATGAGCAGTACTTC. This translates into CASSLLGSGVSYNEQYF.

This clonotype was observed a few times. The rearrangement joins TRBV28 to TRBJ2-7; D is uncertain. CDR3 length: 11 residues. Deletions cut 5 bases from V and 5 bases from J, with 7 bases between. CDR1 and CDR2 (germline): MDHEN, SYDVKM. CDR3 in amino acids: CASSTPDEQYF. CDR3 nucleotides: TGTGCCAGCAGTACCCCTGACGAGCAGTACTTC.

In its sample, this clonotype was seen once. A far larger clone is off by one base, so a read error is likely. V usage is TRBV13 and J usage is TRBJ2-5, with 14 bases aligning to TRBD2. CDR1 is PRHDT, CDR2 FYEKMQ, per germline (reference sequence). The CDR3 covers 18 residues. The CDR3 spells CACSQGTSGSVGLETQYF. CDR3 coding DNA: TGTGCCTGCAGCCAGGGGACTAGCGGGAGTGTAGGGTTGGAGACCCAGTACTTC.

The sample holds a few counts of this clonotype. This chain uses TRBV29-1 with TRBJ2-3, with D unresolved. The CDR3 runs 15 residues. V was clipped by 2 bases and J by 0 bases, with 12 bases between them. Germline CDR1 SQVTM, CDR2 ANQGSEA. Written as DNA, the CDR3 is TGCAGCGTTGAACGGCTAAGGGCCAGCACAGATACGCAGTATTTT. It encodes CSVERLRASTDTQYF.

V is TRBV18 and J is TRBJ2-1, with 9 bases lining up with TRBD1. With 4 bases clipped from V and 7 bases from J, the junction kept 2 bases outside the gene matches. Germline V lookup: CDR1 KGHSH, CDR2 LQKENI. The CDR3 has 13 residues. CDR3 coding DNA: TGTGCCAGCTCACAGGGACAGGGAAATGAGCAGTTCTTC. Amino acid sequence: CASSQGQGNEQFF.

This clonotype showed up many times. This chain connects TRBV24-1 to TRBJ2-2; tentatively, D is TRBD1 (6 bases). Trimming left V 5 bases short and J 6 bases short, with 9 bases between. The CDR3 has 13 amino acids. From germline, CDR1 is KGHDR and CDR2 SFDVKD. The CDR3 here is CATSGQGPGELFF. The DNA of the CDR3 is TGTGCCACCAGTGGGCAGGGGCCCGGGGAGCTGTTTTTT.

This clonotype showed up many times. CDR3 in amino acids: CSASGRENPYEQYF. In nucleotides, the CDR3 is TGCAGTGCTAGCGGGCGGGAGAATCCCTACGAGCAGTACTTC. This chain joins TRBV20-1 and TRBJ2-7, with 7 bases that match TRBD2. CDR1 is DFQATT and CDR2 is SNEGSKA in the germline V gene (reference sequence). V shed 3 bases and J 2 bases; nucleotides not matched to a gene: 7. CDR3 size: 14 residues.

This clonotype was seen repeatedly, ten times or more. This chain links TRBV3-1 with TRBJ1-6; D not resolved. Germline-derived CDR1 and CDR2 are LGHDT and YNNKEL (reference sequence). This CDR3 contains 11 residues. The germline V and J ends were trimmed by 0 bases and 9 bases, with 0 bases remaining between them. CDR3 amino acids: CASSQDSPLHF. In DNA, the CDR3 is TGTGCCAGCAGCCAAGATTCACCCCTCCACTTT.